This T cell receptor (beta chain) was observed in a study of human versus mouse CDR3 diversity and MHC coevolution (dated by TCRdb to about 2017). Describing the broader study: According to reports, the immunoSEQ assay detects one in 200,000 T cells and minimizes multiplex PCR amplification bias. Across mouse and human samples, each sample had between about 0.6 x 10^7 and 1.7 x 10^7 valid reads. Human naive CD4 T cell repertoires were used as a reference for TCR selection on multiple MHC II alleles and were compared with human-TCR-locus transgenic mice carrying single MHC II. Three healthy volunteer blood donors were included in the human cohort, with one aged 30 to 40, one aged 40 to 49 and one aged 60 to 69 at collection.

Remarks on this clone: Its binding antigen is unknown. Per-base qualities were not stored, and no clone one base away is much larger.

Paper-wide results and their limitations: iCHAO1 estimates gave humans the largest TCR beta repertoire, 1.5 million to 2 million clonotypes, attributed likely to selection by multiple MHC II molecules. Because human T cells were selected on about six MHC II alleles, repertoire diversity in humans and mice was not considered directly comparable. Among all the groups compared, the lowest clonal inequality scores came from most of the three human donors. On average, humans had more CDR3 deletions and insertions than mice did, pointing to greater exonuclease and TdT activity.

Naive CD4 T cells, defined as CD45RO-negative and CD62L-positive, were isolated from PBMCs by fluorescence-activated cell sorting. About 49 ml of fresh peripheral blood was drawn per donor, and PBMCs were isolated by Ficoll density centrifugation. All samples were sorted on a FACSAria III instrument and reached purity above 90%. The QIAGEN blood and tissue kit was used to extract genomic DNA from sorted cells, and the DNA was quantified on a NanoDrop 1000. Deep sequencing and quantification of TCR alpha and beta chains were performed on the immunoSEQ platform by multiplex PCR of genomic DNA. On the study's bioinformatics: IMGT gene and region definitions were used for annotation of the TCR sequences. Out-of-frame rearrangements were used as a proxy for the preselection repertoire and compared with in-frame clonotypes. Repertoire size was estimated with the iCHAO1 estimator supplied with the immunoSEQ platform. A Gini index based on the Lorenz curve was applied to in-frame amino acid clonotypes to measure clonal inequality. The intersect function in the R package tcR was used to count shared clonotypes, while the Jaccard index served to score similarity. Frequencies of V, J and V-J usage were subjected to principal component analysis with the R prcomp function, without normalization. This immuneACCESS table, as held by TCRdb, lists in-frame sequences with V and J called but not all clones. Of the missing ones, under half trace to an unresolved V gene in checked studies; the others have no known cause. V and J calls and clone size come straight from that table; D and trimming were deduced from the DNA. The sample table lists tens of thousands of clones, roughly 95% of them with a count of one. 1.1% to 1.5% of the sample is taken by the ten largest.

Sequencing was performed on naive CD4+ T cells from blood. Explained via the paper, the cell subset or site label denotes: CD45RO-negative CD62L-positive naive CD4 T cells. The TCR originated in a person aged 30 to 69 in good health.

The CDR3: CASSYSKAPGRETQYF. The bases are TGTGCCAGCAGTTACTCGAAGGCCCCGGGTAGAGAGACCCAGTACTTC. Recombination joined TRBV6-6 with TRBJ2-5, with the D segment identity uncertain. CDR1 and CDR2 are drawn from the germline V gene (reference sequence): MNHNY, SVGAGI. The trim is 0 bases for V and 4 bases for J, with a gap of 15 bases between the germline ends. From the cysteine up to the phenylalanine, the CDR3 has a length of 16 residues. Just CDR3 DNA is preserved here, 48 bases in frame from base 1.